This T cell receptor beta chain was sequenced for a study of shared clonotypes between healthy human individuals (dated by TCRdb to about 2020). Some background on the complete study: A couple of women and three men aged 18 to 49 years were included in the cohort. To increase sequencing depth and limit assay-specific biases, TCR repertoire library preparation and sequencing were carried out by different laboratories using diverse techniques. For each donor, CD4 naive and CD4 memory were each run on three plates, CD8 naive on two plates, and CD8 memory on one plate. Between about 0.85 and 9.5 billion PBMCs per donor were obtained by leukapheresis. The study deeply sequenced blood TCR repertoires of five healthy adults to estimate repertoire size and the extent of clonotype sharing between individuals. The investigation overall reported the following: Because the study included a small number of donors, the genetic and exposure-history diversity represented was limited. Compared with non-shared clonotypes, the clonotypes found in all four sorted-subset donors had higher generation probabilities. Naive subsets generally had larger estimated clonotype richness than memory subsets did. Even with the large sequencing depth, rarefaction of the sorted-subset datasets indicated that sequencing was incomplete. Pairwise subsampling indicated that sequencing depth was expected to affect the degree of clonotype sharing among donors. Only blood was sampled, and tissue TCR repertoires likely differ from those in blood. When a few donors were compared, the shared fraction of clonotypes was about 5.2% for naive CD4, around 3.5% for naive CD8, roughly 2.5% for memory CD4, and less than 0.5% for memory CD8.

In regard to this clone: This clone's antigen is unknown. Base qualities were left out, and no much larger clone turns up one base away.

TCR CDR3 regions were amplified from genomic DNA by multiplex PCR using the deep immunoSEQ assay. Genomic DNA extracted from each cell subset was distributed evenly over all wells of several immunoSEQ 96-well plates, and each plate served as one replicate. Each replicate PCR for sorted subsets received roughly 0.2 ug genomic DNA, equal to roughly 30,000 T cell genomes. The purified libraries were quantified using a Qubit 3.0 fluorometer, sized with a Bioanalyzer 2100, and then quantified again using the KAPA Library Quantification kit. A separate single-read 150-cycle Illumina NextSeq 550 flow cell was used to sequence each immunoSEQ 96-well plate. As for the original processing: Because the immunoSEQ output held only junctional sequences and lacked quality scores, the filtering could not match the filtering applied to full-length reads. Sequences were annotated with PyIR, a Python wrapper for IgBLAST v1.9, and V/J genes and CDR3 were assigned using IMGT germline references. Any read was removed if the V/J assignment was weak (E-value above 1e-6), the CDR3 was missing, or the read contained stop codons, out-of-frame junctions, or ambiguous translated residues. V3J clonotypes were defined as sequences sharing an identical inferred V gene, J gene, and CDR3 amino acid sequence. Percentage overlap between repertoires was calculated by dividing the number of shared unique clonotypes by the size of the smaller repertoire. Three approaches were used to assess repertoire richness: RTK rarefaction, the Chao1 estimator, and Recon v2.1 estimates of unobserved clonotypes. OLGA was used to compute generation probabilities for all TCRbeta clonotypes that the gDNA method yielded from a handful of donors. Held by TCRdb, this immuneACCESS table contains in-frame sequences only and omits some clones. Under half of the omission traces to an unresolved V gene where checked; the cause of the rest is unknown. From that table come the V and J calls and clone size; the DNA was used to work out D and trimming. In this sample the table shows 300,000 to 350,000 clones, around 67% of which occur a single time. The ten largest clones capture about 9.4% of the sample.

CDR1 and CDR2 (MNHEY, SVGAGI) derive from the germline V gene. From its cysteine to its phenylalanine, the CDR3 spans 15 amino acids. Left in the record is the CDR3 DNA by itself, 45 bases read in frame from the first base. V is reduced by 6 bases and J by 0 bases, leaving a spacing of 14 bases between them. Healthy HIV-negative adults with no recently reported acute infections or vaccinations were included as donors. All donors were Caucasian adults living in Nashville, Tennessee, USA. CD4+ T cells were enriched through magnetic negative selection, after which naive cells were positively selected on CD45RA and the remaining negative fraction served as the memory subset. Blood was obtained by leukapheresis, after which PBMCs were separated by Ficoll-Histopaque density gradient centrifugation and cryopreserved in liquid nitrogen vapor phase. Purity and quantity of every magnetically sorted T cell population were checked by analytical flow cytometry. Genomic DNA was isolated from each sorted fraction and quantified by UV absorbance on a Nanodrop 2000c.

The sample taken for sequencing was memory CD4+ T cells sorted from blood. Taken with the paper, the label for cell subset or site translates to: CD45RA-negative fraction. The chain uses TRBV6-5 and TRBJ2-5, with TRBD1 as a weak D call on 6 bases. This clonotype originated in a man in his thirties or forties in good health. The nucleotides are TGTGCCAGCAGATACAGGAGGACAGACCAAGAGACCCAGTACTTC. Translation gives CASRYRRTDQETQYF.